The clone carrying this TCR beta chain has a count of ten or more. These data come from a study of identical twins. The CDR3 spans 15 residues. The germline gives CDR1 SGHRS, CDR2 YFSETQ. V was clipped by 4 bases and J by 6 bases; unmatched bases: 10. Each cDNA held unique molecular identifiers, and template switching gave it a universal primer site. One entry per CDR3 protein, called by TCRdb with MiXCR from the 5' RACE reads. The table has roughly 220,000 distinct CDR3 sequences, 6.5% seen once. This sample was shared with a second study, whose subject was T cells expressing NK-cell markers. That source reports: Whether expanded NKG2C+ T cell clones were HCMV specific stayed uncertain.

The J gene is TRBJ2-3, the V gene TRBV5-1; the match to TRBD1 covers 8 bases. Material: CD8+ T cells sorted from blood. This clonotype originated in a woman in her late teens or twenties in good health. The CDR3 region has the DNA TGCGCCAGCAGCGCACAGGGGGGAGGTCAGGATACGCAGTATTTT. It specifies CASSAQGGGQDTQYF.